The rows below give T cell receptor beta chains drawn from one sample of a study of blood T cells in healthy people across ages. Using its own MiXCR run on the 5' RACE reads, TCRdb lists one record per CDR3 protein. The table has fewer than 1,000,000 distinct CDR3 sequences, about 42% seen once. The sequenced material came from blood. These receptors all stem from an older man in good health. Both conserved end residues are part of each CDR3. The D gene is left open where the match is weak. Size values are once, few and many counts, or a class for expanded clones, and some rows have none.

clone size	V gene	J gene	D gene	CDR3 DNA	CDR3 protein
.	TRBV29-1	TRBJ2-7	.	TGCAGCGTTGAATGGGGGGCGTCGTACGAGCAGTACTTC	CSVEWGASYEQYF
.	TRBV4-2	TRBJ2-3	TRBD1	TGTGCCAGCAGCCAAGATCGCGGCAGGGGGTTAGATACGCAGTATTTT	CASSQDRGRGLDTQYF
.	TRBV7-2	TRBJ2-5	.	TGTGCCAGCAGCTTAGCGGTGGGAGTGGGAGAGACCCAGTACTTC	CASSLAVGVGETQYF
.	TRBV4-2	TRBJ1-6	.	TGTGCCAGCAGCCAAGAAGGGGAGAATTCACCCCTCCACTTT	CASSQEGENSPLHF
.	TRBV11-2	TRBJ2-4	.	TGTGCCAGCAGCTTTGGATTACTAGCCAAAAACATTCAGTACTTC	CASSFGLLAKNIQYF
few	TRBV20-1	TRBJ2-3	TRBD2	TGCAGTGCTAGAGAAGGGACTAGCGGTGCGGATACGCAGTATTTT	CSAREGTSGADTQYF
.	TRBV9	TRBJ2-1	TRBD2	TGTGCCAGCAGCTCACAGAGCGGGAGAAGCAATGAGCAGTTCTTC	CASSSQSGRSNEQFF
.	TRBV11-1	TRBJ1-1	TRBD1	TGTGCCAGCAGCGTTCGACAGGGGCGTACTGAAGCTTTCTTT	CASSVRQGRTEAFF
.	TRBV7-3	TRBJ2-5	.	TGTGCCAGCAGCTTAGATGGCTCCGGAGGAGAGCAGTACTTC	CASSLDGSGGEQYF
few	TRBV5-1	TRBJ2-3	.	TGCGCCAGCAGCTTACAGGGTCCCCCCACAGATACGCAGTATTTT	CASSLQGPPTDTQYF
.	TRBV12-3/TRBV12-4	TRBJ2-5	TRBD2	TGTGCCAGCAGTCTGCCTGGGGAGGGTAAGACCCAGTACTTC	CASSLPGEGKTQYF
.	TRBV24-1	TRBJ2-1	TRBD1	TGTGCCACCAGTGACTGGACAGGGGAGAATGAGCAGTTCTTC	CATSDWTGENEQFF
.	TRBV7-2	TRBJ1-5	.	TGTGCCAGCAGCTTGACCTTCGGCAATCAGCCCCAGCATTTT	CASSLTFGNQPQHF
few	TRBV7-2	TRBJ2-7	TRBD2	TGTGCCAGCAGCCTTAGCGGGATAGGCTACGAGCAGTACTTC	CASSLSGIGYEQYF
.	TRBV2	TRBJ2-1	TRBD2	TGTGCCAGCAGTGGGGGGGGAGGGAACAGTAAGCAGTTCTTC	CASSGGGGNSKQFF
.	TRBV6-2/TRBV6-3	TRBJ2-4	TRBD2	TGTGCCAGCACTATCGGGAGACTAGCCCTGAACATTCAGTACTTC	CASTIGRLALNIQYF
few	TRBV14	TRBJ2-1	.	TGTGCCAGCAAAAGAGGGGGGAGCTCCTACAATGAGCAGTTCTTC	CASKRGGSSYNEQFF
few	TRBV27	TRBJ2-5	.	TGTGCCAGCAGTCTGGTTGGGCAGGGAACCACCAAGACCCAGTACTTC	CASSLVGQGTTKTQYF
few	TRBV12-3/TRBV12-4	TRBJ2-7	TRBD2	TGTGCCAGCAGCCGACTAAGCGGGAGATCTTACGAGCAGTACTTC	CASSRLSGRSYEQYF
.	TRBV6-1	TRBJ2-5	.	TGTGCCAGCAGTGAATTTACAGGGCTGGTTGAGACCCAGTACTTC	CASSEFTGLVETQYF
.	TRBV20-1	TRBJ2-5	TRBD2	TGCAGTGCCAAGGGACTAGCGGGAGTTTCCTACAAGGAGCAGTACTTC	CSAKGLAGVSYKEQYF
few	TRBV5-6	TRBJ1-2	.	TGTGCCAGCACCTCAGGGAACCCAAACTATGGCTACACCTTC	CASTSGNPNYGYTF
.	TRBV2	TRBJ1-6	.	TGTGCCAGCGTTTCTGGGGCGGTTTGGGATTCACCCCTCCACTTT	CASVSGAVWDSPLHF
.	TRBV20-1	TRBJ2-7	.	TGCAGTGCTAATAGCGACTTGTCCTACGAGCAGTACTTC	CSANSDLSYEQYF
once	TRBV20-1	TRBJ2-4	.	TGCAGTGCTCAGCGAACGGGGGAAGCCAAAAACATTCAGTACTTC	CSAQRTGEAKNIQYF
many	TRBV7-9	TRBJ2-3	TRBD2	TGTGCCAGCAGCCCAGTGGGGGTTCTAGCGGATACCACAGATACGCAGTATTTT	CASSPVGVLADTTDTQYF
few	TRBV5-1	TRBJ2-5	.	TGCGCCAGCAGCCTCAATGCGGGTCAAGAGACCCAGTACTTC	CASSLNAGQETQYF
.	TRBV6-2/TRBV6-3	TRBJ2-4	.	TGTGCCAGCAGTTCGCCGAACACGGACATTCAGTACTTC	CASSSPNTDIQYF
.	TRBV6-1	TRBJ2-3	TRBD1	TGTGCCAGCAGCCGCACACTCGGGACAGATACACTATATACGCAGTATTTT	CASSRTLGTDTLYTQYF
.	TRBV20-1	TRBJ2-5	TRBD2	TGCAGTGCAACGCTAGCGGGGCTACAGACCCAGTACTTC	CSATLAGLQTQYF
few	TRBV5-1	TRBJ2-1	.	TGCGCCAGCAGCTTGGATTATAGCTTAGGTACTGATGAGCAGTTCTTC	CASSLDYSLGTDEQFF